The present TCR beta chain was sequenced within a study of lymphopenia after photon versus proton radiotherapy. Whole-study results and caveats: Post-nadir TCR diversity decline inversely tracked overall survival among those who died. Survival link was tested only in deceased patients; proton benefit remains a possibility.

The assay was immunoSEQ multiplex PCR, and TCRdb's table has in-frame clones only and misses some. The sample records about 33,000 clones, 85% to 90% being singletons. Worth noting for this clone: Its antigen remains unidentified.

The CDR3 consists of 13 residues. CDR1 is MGHRA and CDR2 is YSYEKL in the germline V gene. V lost 7 bases, J lost 6 bases, and 12 bases lay in between. This material consisted of peripheral blood, taken from a patient treated with photon-based radiotherapy. The TCR originated in a woman in her forties or fifties with pancreatic cancer. This chain joins TRBV4-1 and TRBJ2-2; no clear D gene. The CDR3 protein is CASNGGGPGELFF. The CDR3 DNA reads TGCGCCAGCAATGGTGGCGGCCCCGGGGAGCTGTTTTTT.